One sample yielded the 10 T cell receptor beta chains listed below, sequenced in a study of T-cell memory formation after mild COVID-19. A single record per CDR3 protein comes from TCRdb applying MiXCR to the 5' RACE reads. The sample consists of about 290,000 distinct CDR3 sequences, 15% of them appearing once. The sequenced sample consisted of PBMCs or a T cell subset sorted from them (not recorded which). These receptors were collected from a man aged 18 to 30 who had mild COVID-19 (a few samples of this study predate the infection). Cell type and time point are not known.

CDR3 amino acids: CASSPRGPYGYTF. In nucleotides, the CDR3 is TGTGCCAGCAGCCCCAGGGGTCCTTATGGCTACACCTTC. The J gene is TRBJ1-2, the V gene TRBV7-9, with D perhaps matching TRBD1 (6 bases). The CDR3 loop spans 13 amino acids. Germline V gene lookup returns CDR1 SEHNR and CDR2 FQNEAQ (reference sequence). Deletions cut 5 bases from V and 5 bases from J, with 12 bases between.

On this clonotype itself: Sequence at one end of the junction differs from germline and may be a read error. The V call is TRBV2, the J call TRBJ2-7; 7 bases align to TRBD1. CDR1 SNHLY and CDR2 FYNNEI come from the germline V gene. The CDR3 spans 12 residues. Here the CDR3 DNA reads TGTGCCACCTCGCCTTGGACAGGCAGAACGAAGTTC. It translates to CATSPWTGRTKF.

This clonotype was counted between two and nine times. This sequence joins TRBV12-3 or TRBV12-4 and TRBJ1-1, with no clear D. There are 11 residues in the CDR3. V was shortened by 2 bases and J by 11 bases, with 9 bases between the two germline ends. In DNA form, the CDR3 reads TGTGCCAGCAGTTTAACGGGAATGGCTTTCTTT. Encoded protein: CASSLTGMAFF.

This clonotype was detected only a few times. A much larger clone differs from this one at a single base, so this may be a read error. The rearrangement links TRBV7-9 to TRBJ2-1, with D hard to call. CDR3 length equals 11 residues. Germline V gives CDR1 SEHNR, CDR2 FQNEAQ (reference sequence). Trimming took 3 bases from V and 6 from J, leaving 3 bases between them. In DNA, the CDR3 is TGTGCCAGCAGCTTGATCAATGAGCAGTTCTTC. It is translated as CASSLINEQFF.

The J gene is TRBJ1-1, the V gene TRBV27; D gene ambiguous. Germline lookup yields CDR1 MNHEY and CDR2 SMNVEV (reference sequence). V was clipped by 7 bases and J by 1 base, with 13 bases between them. The CDR3 loop spans 14 amino acids. The CDR3 DNA is TGTGCCAGCAACCGCGCAGGTGGGAACACTGAAGCTTTCTTT. It specifies CASNRAGGNTEAFF.

This clonotype was seen many times. CDR3: CASSLTGHGYTF. The CDR3 DNA sequence: TGTGCCAGCAGCTTGACGGGACATGGCTACACCTTC. This chain connects TRBV5-4 to TRBJ1-2, with D tentatively TRBD1 (5 bases). V shed 1 base and J shed 6 bases, with 7 bases lying between them. Looked up from germline, CDR1 is SGHNT and CDR2 is YYREEE (reference sequence). CDR3 length: 12 residues.

In this sample, this clonotype turned up many times. The gene calls are TRBV5-1 and TRBJ1-6; the D gene is possibly TRBD1 (5 bases). Germline CDR1 and CDR2: SGHRS and YFSETQ. CDR3 length: 14 residues. V was clipped by 4 bases and J by 7 bases, with 12 bases between them. CDR3 sequence (DNA): TGCGCCAGCAGCGCGGGACTGCTAAATTCACCCCTCCACTTT. Translated: CASSAGLLNSPLHF.

At least ten counts were recorded for this clonotype. The chain recombines TRBV20-1 with TRBJ2-3, with 12 bases aligning to TRBD2. With 0 bases clipped from V and 4 bases from J, the junction kept 5 bases outside the gene matches. The length of the CDR3 is 16 residues. Germline values: CDR1 DFQATT, CDR2 SNEGSKA (reference sequence). The CDR3 reads CSARDRRLAGADTQYF. Written as DNA, the CDR3 is TGCAGTGCTAGAGATCGGCGACTAGCGGGGGCAGATACGCAGTATTTT.

J is TRBJ2-5 and V is TRBV7-9; the D gene could be TRBD1 or TRBD2 (5 bases each). Germline V gives CDR1 SEHNR, CDR2 FQNEAQ (reference sequence). The CDR3 is 13 residues long. V was clipped by 5 bases and J by 5 bases, with 12 bases between them. The CDR3 reads CASSRTWGETQYF. The CDR3, as DNA: TGTGCCAGCAGCAGGACATGGGGGGAGACCCAGTACTTC.

The chain joins TRBV5-6 to TRBJ2-7, with 9 positions matching TRBD1. Germline loops: CDR1 SGHDT, CDR2 YYEEEE. Trimming cost V 4 bases and J 3 bases; bases outside gene matches: 8. The CDR3 consists of 15 residues. In nucleotides, the CDR3 is TGTGCCAGCAGCCCCATCGGACAGGGGTTCTACGAGCAGTACGTC. Its protein product is CASSPIGQGFYEQYV.